The text below deals with one T cell receptor beta chain. Its antigen is undetermined. This CDR3 contains 14 residues. Germline CDR1 SGDLS, CDR2 YYNGEE. The data were produced by immunoSEQ multiplex PCR, yet TCRdb's version contains in-frame clones alone and is incomplete. The sample holds about 36,000 clones, around 84% seen once. The data were obtained in a study of OX40 agonist ivuxolimab in advanced cancers. Study conclusions and caveats: Clonal expansion was seen in CD4+ and CD8+ blood T cells by week 6 at 0.1 to 3.0 mg/kg.

V and J are TRBV9 and TRBJ2-5, with 9 bases aligning to TRBD1. The end of the DNA is better explained by TRBJ2-7, so the J call may be wrong. This specimen consisted of CD4+ or CD8+ T cells sorted from blood, obtained in a trial of the OX40 agonist ivuxolimab. The clonotype was recovered from an adult with an advanced solid tumor such as melanoma, head and neck, liver or kidney cancer. As DNA, the CDR3 is TGTGCCAGCACCACCACAGGGGGCCTGGACGAGCAGTACTTC. It is translated as CASTTTGGLDEQYF.